Below, 10 T cell receptor beta chains from the same sample are listed, as sequenced in a study of blood T cell repertoires in COVID-19. TCRdb's table, derived via immunoSEQ multiplex PCR, lists solely in-frame clones and lacks some. Of under 150,000 clones in the sample, 85% to 90% were seen once. Sequenced input: peripheral blood. The receptors come from a woman aged 55-69 years with active COVID-19.

The chain has TRBV9 and TRBJ1-6; the D gene is possibly TRBD1 (5 bases). Trimming took 4 bases from V and 0 from J, leaving 14 bases between them. Looked up from germline, CDR1 is SGDLS and CDR2 is YYNGEE. This CDR3 is 17 amino acids long. This chain's CDR3 is CASSSSGGSSYNSPLHF. The CDR3 DNA is TGTGCCAGCAGCTCAAGTGGGGGGAGCTCCTATAATTCACCCCTCCACTTT.

V and J are TRBV6-5 and TRBJ1-4; unclear D gene. This CDR3 spans 12 amino acids. Germline loops: CDR1 MNHEY, CDR2 SVGAGI. Trimming took off 7 bases at V and 8 bases at J, with 11 bases between the two ends. The CDR3 reads CASTHPREKLFF. As DNA, the CDR3 is TGTGCCAGCACCCACCCGCGAGAAAAACTGTTTTTT.

V gene TRBV19 combines with J gene TRBJ1-4; 7 bases map to TRBD1. The germline gives CDR1 LNHDA, CDR2 SQIVND (reference sequence). The CDR3 length is 16 residues. J was trimmed by 0 bases and V by 7 bases; bases with no gene match: 8. CDR3 in amino acids: CASKPGDRATNEKLFF. The DNA for the CDR3 is TGTGCCAGTAAACCTGGTGACAGGGCAACTAATGAAAAACTGTTTTTT. The full variable domain, its missing parts supplied by reference TRBV19 and TRBJ1-4, is DGGITQSPKYLFRKEGQNVTLSCEQNLNHDAMYWYRQDPGQGLRLIYYSQIVNDFQKGDIAEGYSVSREKKESFPLTVTSAQKNPTAFYLCASKPGDRATNEKLFFGSGTQLSVL.

The V and J genes are TRBV5-5 and TRBJ2-7, with D tentatively TRBD2 (5 bases). The germline V and J ends were trimmed by 0 bases and 3 bases, with 10 bases remaining between them. Germline V CDR1 and CDR2: SGHKS, YYEKEE (reference sequence). This CDR3 region has 14 residues. The CDR3 reads CASSLAGKYYEQYF. The CDR3 nucleotides are TGTGCCAGCAGCTTGGCCGGGAAATACTACGAGCAGTACTTC.

The gene calls are TRBV5-1 and TRBJ2-3; TRBD2 is a possible D gene (5 bases). V lost 0 bases and J 0 bases, leaving 14 bases between the germline ends. Looked up from germline, CDR1 is SGHRS and CDR2 is YFSETQ. The CDR3 has 17 amino acids. As DNA, the CDR3 is TGCGCCAGCAGCTTGGCCAACCACCCGGGGAGCACAGATACGCAGTATTTT. Translated, it gives CASSLANHPGSTDTQYF. The whole variable domain, filled in from reference TRBV5-1 and TRBJ2-3, reads KAGVTQTPRYLIKTRGQQVTLSCSPISGHRSVSWYQQTPGQGLQFLFEYFSETQRNKGNFPGRFSGRQFSNSRSEMNVSTLELGDSALYLCASSLANHPGSTDTQYFGPGTRLTVL.

The V call is TRBV9, the J call TRBJ2-3; 7 bases agree with TRBD2. CDR1 is SGDLS, CDR2 YYNGEE, per germline. V shed 3 bases and J 2 bases; nucleotides not matched to a gene: 6. The CDR3 extends over 15 amino acids. This CDR3 is CASSASSGLTDTQYF. CDR3 bases: TGTGCCAGCAGCGCGTCTAGCGGCCTCACAGATACGCAGTATTTT.

The chain couples TRBV19 to TRBJ2-3; the D gene is possibly TRBD2 (5 bases). CDR1 LNHDA and CDR2 SQIVND come from the germline V gene (reference sequence). The CDR3 covers 13 residues. Trimming took 4 bases from V and 4 from J, leaving 9 bases between them. In DNA form, the CDR3 reads TGTGCCAGTAGTACGGGGTTCCCAGATACGCAGTATTTT. Its protein product is CASSTGFPDTQYF. Filled out from reference TRBV19 and TRBJ2-3, the complete variable domain reads DGGITQSPKYLFRKEGQNVTLSCEQNLNHDAMYWYRQDPGQGLRLIYYSQIVNDFQKGDIAEGYSVSREKKESFPLTVTSAQKNPTAFYLCASSTGFPDTQYFGPGTRLTVL.

The genes are TRBV6-4 and TRBJ2-1; 7 nucleotides align to TRBD2. J gave up 9 bases and V 0 bases, and 2 bases lay outside the gene matches. Germline CDR1 is MRHNA and CDR2 is SNTAGT. This CDR3 contains 13 residues. The CDR3 DNA is TGTGCCAGCAGTGACTCGGCGGGAGCTGAGCAGTTCTTC. This encodes CASSDSAGAEQFF.

J is TRBJ1-2 and V is TRBV4-3, with TRBD1 matching 7 bases. The V gene end was trimmed by 0 bases and the J gene end by 4 bases; junction bases not matched to a gene: 14. Germline CDR1 and CDR2: LGHNA and YSLEER. The CDR3 sequence is 18 residues long. CDR3 bases: TGCGCCAGCAGCCAAGACCAGGGGGGTACAGGGCGATCCTATGGCTACACCTTC. Its protein is CASSQDQGGTGRSYGYTF.

The chain is built from TRBV12-3 or TRBV12-4 and TRBJ1-4; D is unresolved. The CDR3 consists of 13 residues. The germline V and J ends were trimmed by 10 bases and 8 bases, with 17 bases remaining between them. The CDR3 region has the DNA TGTGCCACAACAGAACAAGCTCGGGAAAAACTGTTTTTT. Translating gives CATTEQAREKLFF.